The TCR beta chain described here comes from a study of blood T cell repertoires in COVID-19. As for the study in general: Whether acute or convalescent, the COVID-19 samples came from the United States, Italy and Spain.

The length of the CDR3 is 17 residues. Trimming took 3 bases from V and 5 from J; bases not matched to a gene: 9. Germline V gene sequence: CDR1 LNHDA, CDR2 SQIVND (reference sequence). The repertoire was sequenced with immunoSEQ multiplex PCR; TCRdb's copy has only in-frame clones and lacks some. The sample comprises about 190,000 clones, about 84% of which are singletons, and 4.5% to 5.5% rests with the top ten. This clone came up a few times. The rearrangement links TRBV19 to TRBJ2-2, with TRBD1 identical over 10 bases. The sequencing input was peripheral blood. The TCR originated in a woman in her 30s with acute or convalescent COVID-19. The DNA for the CDR3 is TGTGCCAGTAGTATCTGGGCGCGGGACAGGGGTACCGGGGAGCTGTTTTTT. This codes for CASSIWARDRGTGELFF. Full variable domain (outside the CDR3, taken from reference TRBV19 and TRBJ2-2): DGGITQSPKYLFRKEGQNVTLSCEQNLNHDAMYWYRQDPGQGLRLIYYSQIVNDFQKGDIAEGYSVSREKKESFPLTVTSAQKNPTAFYLCASSIWARDRGTGELFFGEGSRLTVL.